This T cell receptor (beta chain) was retrieved from a study of blood T cell repertoires in COVID-19. Study-wide context: COVID-19 samples from acute and convalescent phases originated in the United States, Italy and Spain.

Only in-frame clones appear in the TCRdb table, and some are missing; sequencing was by immunoSEQ multiplex PCR. The repertoire holds 300,000 to 350,000 clones, roughly nine tenths seen once, with less than 3% in the top ten. This CDR3 has 16 residues. With 1 base removed from V and 4 bases from J, the gap between germline ends came to 14 bases. The germline gives CDR1 LNHDA, CDR2 SQIVND (reference sequence). The V call is TRBV19, the J call TRBJ1-5; no definite D call. Sequenced sample: peripheral blood. This receptor was identified in a woman in her 30s with COVID-19, enrolled during active disease. CDR3 amino acids: CASSIAILSGNQPQHF. The CDR3 DNA reads as TGTGCCAGTAGTATAGCTATCCTGAGCGGGAATCAGCCCCAGCATTTT.